This section outlines one T cell receptor beta chain sequence together with its context. Its antigen remains unknown. This sample was taken from a study of chemoradiotherapy in HPV16-positive cancers. Findings and limits, study-wide: HPV-specific T cells were functionally defined from only two HPV16-positive patients.

Repertoires were generated with immunoSEQ multiplex PCR, while TCRdb's copy carries only in-frame clones and drops some. Among fewer than 18,000 clones listed, 60% to 85% were seen once. The biological material was taken from a patient who underwent chemoradiotherapy. The TCR was taken from a human donor with HPV-associated anogenital cancer.

The CDR3 reads CASSPPLAGGPDEQYF. The CDR3 coding sequence is TGCGCCAGCAGCCCCCCCCTAGCGGGGGGGCCTGACGAGCAGTACTTC. The chain joins TRBV5-1 to TRBJ2-7, with 12 bases matching TRBD2. V lost 4 bases and J lost 5; bases outside the gene matches: 10. In germline, CDR1 is SGHRS, CDR2 YFSETQ. The CDR3 runs 16 residues.